A single sample gave rise to the 27 T cell receptor beta chains below, sequenced in a study of blood T cell repertoires in COVID-19. Assay: immunoSEQ multiplex PCR; the TCRdb copy retains only in-frame clones and omits some. Among a few hundred thousand clones listed, around 90% were seen once. The sample consisted of peripheral blood. The receptors were sampled from a man aged 18-30 years with COVID-19, enrolled during active disease.

The V and J genes are TRBV5-1 and TRBJ2-3; TRBD2 matches 8 bases. The CDR3 sequence is 15 residues long. Germline lookup yields CDR1 SGHRS and CDR2 YFSETQ. The trim removed 4 bases at V and 6 bases at J, leaving 10 bases unmatched. This chain's CDR3 is CASSGTRSLGDTQYF. The CDR3 DNA reads as TGCGCCAGCAGCGGGACTAGATCCCTTGGGGATACGCAGTATTTT. Full variable domain (rest looked up from reference TRBV5-1 and TRBJ2-3): KAGVTQTPRYLIKTRGQQVTLSCSPISGHRSVSWYQQTPGQGLQFLFEYFSETQRNKGNFPGRFSGRQFSNSRSEMNVSTLELGDSALYLCASSGTRSLGDTQYFGPGTRLTVL.

The chain carries TRBV6-5 and TRBJ2-5, with D possibly TRBD2 on 5 matching bases. The germline V and J ends were trimmed by 6 bases and 0 bases, with 8 bases remaining between them. The germline V gene has CDR1 MNHEY and CDR2 SVGAGI. This CDR3 region has 13 residues. The CDR3 region is CASSWTHQETQYF. The CDR3 region has the DNA TGTGCCAGCAGCTGGACTCACCAAGAGACCCAGTACTTC.

The chain links TRBV7-7 to TRBJ2-2; 8 nucleotides align to TRBD2. V gave up 6 bases and J gave up 3 bases; unmatched junction bases: 9. CDR1 is SSHAT, CDR2 FNYEAQ, per germline (reference sequence). This CDR3 comprises 16 residues. The CDR3 loop is CASSSEERGYTGELFF. The DNA of the CDR3 is TGTGCCAGCAGTTCCGAGGAGCGGGGGTACACCGGGGAGCTGTTTTTT.

This clone was found a few times. The chain couples TRBV18 to TRBJ2-3; 9 bases line up with TRBD1. The CDR3 is 14 residues long. The V and J ends lost 3 bases and 9 bases, in that order; junction bases with no gene match: 7. Germline CDR1 KGHSH, CDR2 LQKENI. CDR3 nucleotide sequence: TGTGCCAGCTCACCCGGGACAGGGACAGTGACGCAGTATTTT. Its protein product is CASSPGTGTVTQYF.

The chain uses TRBV5-4 and TRBJ2-5; 7 bases fit TRBD2. The CDR3 is made up of 14 amino acids. The germline gives CDR1 SGHNT, CDR2 YYREEE (reference sequence). V shed 3 bases, J shed 5 bases, and the junction held 7 bases outside the gene matches. The CDR3 sequence is CASSWARGDETQYF. The CDR3 DNA is TGTGCCAGCAGCTGGGCCCGGGGGGATGAGACCCAGTACTTC.

The chain recombines TRBV18 with TRBJ2-5; D is unclear. CDR1 is KGHSH and CDR2 is LQKENI in the germline V gene. The CDR3 sequence is 14 residues long. V lost 3 bases and J 1 base, leaving 9 bases between the germline ends. The CDR3 reads CASSPGGAQETQYF. As DNA, the CDR3 is TGTGCCAGCTCACCTGGCGGAGCCCAAGAGACCCAGTACTTC. Together with reference TRBV18 and TRBJ2-5, the CDR3 gives the full variable domain: NAGVMQNPRHLVRRRGQEARLRCSPMKGHSHVYWYRQLPEEGLKFMVYLQKENIIDESGMPKERFSAEFPKEGPSILRIQQVVRGDSAAYFCASSPGGAQETQYFGPGTRLLVL.

The chain employs TRBV18 and TRBJ1-1, with 7 bases that match TRBD1. J was trimmed by 11 bases and V by 3 bases; bases with no gene match: 18. The CDR3 spans 16 residues. From germline, CDR1 is KGHSH and CDR2 LQKENI. The CDR3 sequence is CASSPRQGEIRVGAFF. CDR3 sequence (DNA): TGTGCCAGCTCACCTCGGCAGGGGGAAATACGGGTTGGGGCTTTCTTT.

The chain joins TRBV5-6 to TRBJ2-3; 10 nucleotides align to TRBD1. The V gene's germline CDR1 is SGHDT and CDR2 YYEEEE. This CDR3 has 15 residues. The V and J ends lost 0 bases and 6 bases, in that order; junction bases with no gene match: 4. This chain's CDR3 is CASSLAGTGVDTQYF. The DNA for the CDR3 is TGTGCCAGCAGCTTGGCCGGGACAGGGGTCGATACGCAGTATTTT.

The chain has TRBV7-3 and TRBJ2-5; no firm D call. Germline assignment: CDR1 SGHTA and CDR2 FQGTGA. V shed 1 base and J shed 2 bases, with 8 bases lying between them. This CDR3 comprises 14 residues. CDR3 loop: CASSLNAGQETQYF. CDR3 DNA sequence: TGTGCCAGCAGCTTAAACGCAGGACAAGAGACCCAGTACTTC. Based on the CDR3 plus reference TRBV7-3 and TRBJ2-5, the full variable domain is GAGVSQTPSNKVTEKGKYVELRCDPISGHTALYWYRQSLGQGPEFLIYFQGTGAADDSGLPNDRFFAVRPEGSVSTLKIQRTERGDSAVYLCASSLNAGQETQYFGPGTRLLVL.

V usage is TRBV7-9 and J usage is TRBJ2-1, with 8 bases lining up with TRBD1. Germline V gene data show CDR1 as SEHNR and CDR2 as FQNEAQ (reference sequence). Trimming cost V 7 bases and J 3 bases; bases outside gene matches: 5. The CDR3 is made up of 14 amino acids. The CDR3 loop reads CASKPGGIYNEQFF. The CDR3 nucleotides are TGTGCCAGCAAACCAGGGGGCATCTACAATGAGCAGTTCTTC.

This clone showed up just a few times. The rearrangement joins TRBV19 to TRBJ2-7; D gene unclear. Trimming took 3 bases from V and 3 from J, leaving 15 bases between them. Germline V gives CDR1 LNHDA, CDR2 SQIVND (reference sequence). The CDR3 contains 15 residues. The CDR3 here is CASSIGAGLFYEQYF. CDR3 sequence (DNA): TGTGCCAGTAGTATCGGCGCAGGTCTATTCTACGAGCAGTACTTC.

The V call is TRBV7-9, the J call TRBJ2-7, with a possible D match to TRBD1 (6 bases). V lost 2 bases and J 5 bases, leaving 16 bases between the germline ends. Germline V lookup: CDR1 SEHNR, CDR2 FQNEAQ (reference sequence). The CDR3 sequence is 15 residues long. The CDR3 protein is CASSLSRRGGDEQYF. The CDR3 DNA reads as TGTGCCAGCAGCTTATCACGCAGGGGCGGCGACGAGCAGTACTTC. The variable domain in full, with the rest retrieved from reference TRBV7-9 and TRBJ2-7, is DTGVSQNPRHKITKRGQNVTFRCDPISEHNRLYWYRQTLGQGPEFLTYFQNEAQLEKSRLLSDRFSAERPKGSFSTLEIQRTEQGDSAMYLCASSLSRRGGDEQYFGPGTRLTVT.

CDR3 DNA: TGTGCCAGCAGCTTGGCCGGTTCGGGCACTGAAGCTTTCTTT. It encodes CASSLAGSGTEAFF. The genes are TRBV5-4 and TRBJ1-1; D is unclear. V lost 0 bases and J lost 4, with 10 bases in between. CDR3 size: 14 residues. Germline CDR1 is SGHNT and CDR2 is YYREEE (reference sequence). Full variable domain (rest looked up from reference TRBV5-4 and TRBJ1-1): ETGVTQSPTHLIKTRGQQVTLRCSSQSGHNTVSWYQQALGQGPQFIFQYYREEENGRGNFPPRFSGLQFPNYSSELNVNALELDDSALYLCASSLAGSGTEAFFGQGTRLTVV.

The chain has TRBV19 and TRBJ2-7; 10 bases agree with TRBD2. CDR1 is LNHDA and CDR2 is SQIVND in the germline V gene (reference sequence). The CDR3 sequence is 13 residues long. After removal of 3 bases from V and 6 bases from J, the junction contained 2 bases not matched to a gene. CDR3 bases: TGTGCCAGTAGTATTCTAGCGGGAGTCGAGCAGTACTTC. Amino acid sequence: CASSILAGVEQYF.

This chain uses TRBV5-1 with TRBJ2-3; D is uncertain. The V end lost 0 bases, the J end lost 7 bases, and 12 bases lay between the germline ends. Germline CDR1 SGHRS, CDR2 YFSETQ. The CDR3 is made up of 14 amino acids. This CDR3 reads CASSLDPKINTQYF. The CDR3 DNA reads as TGCGCCAGCAGCTTGGATCCTAAGATCAATACGCAGTATTTT.

V gene TRBV6-2 or TRBV6-3 combines with J gene TRBJ2-3; weak D call: TRBD1 (5 bases). Trimming removed 2 bases from V and 4 bases from J, with 10 bases in between. Germline V lookup: CDR1 MNHEY, CDR2 SVGEGT. There are 14 residues in the CDR3. CDR3 in amino acids: CASSYRRAADTQYF. The DNA for the CDR3 is TGTGCCAGCAGTTACCGCAGGGCCGCAGATACGCAGTATTTT.

The rearrangement uses TRBV19 and TRBJ2-2, with 10 bases fitting TRBD2. V shed 6 bases and J 6 bases; nucleotides not matched to a gene: 4. Germline CDR1 reads LNHDA; CDR2 reads SQIVND (reference sequence). This CDR3 region has 14 residues. CDR3 in DNA: TGTGCCAGTAGCCCTGGGACTAGCGCCGGGGAGCTGTTTTTT. Amino acid sequence: CASSPGTSAGELFF.

The J gene is TRBJ1-1, the V gene TRBV19; D call uncertain. CDR1 and CDR2 (germline): LNHDA, SQIVND (reference sequence). CDR3 size: 15 residues. V shed 5 bases and J shed 0 bases, with 13 bases lying between them. CDR3 in amino acids: CASSRQEVMNTEAFF. DNA for the CDR3: TGTGCCAGTAGTCGGCAGGAAGTCATGAACACTGAAGCTTTCTTT.

A few counts support this clone. The rearrangement joins TRBV29-1 to TRBJ1-1, with D possibly matching TRBD1 (5 bases). The length of the CDR3 is 13 residues. Germline CDR1 is SQVTM and CDR2 is ANQGSEA. V lost 2 bases, J lost 11 bases, and 18 bases lay in between. The CDR3 spells CSVESRQSLGAFF. CDR3 nucleotide sequence: TGCAGCGTTGAAAGCCGACAGTCTCTGGGTGCTTTCTTT.

This chain links TRBV7-8 with TRBJ1-2; a possible D gene is TRBD1 (6 bases). The length of the CDR3 is 14 residues. Germline CDR1 and CDR2: SGHVS and FQNEAQ. V was pared by 5 bases and J by 2 bases, with 12 bases between. The CDR3 region is CASSPRQENYGYTF. CDR3 coding DNA: TGTGCCAGCAGCCCTAGACAGGAGAACTATGGCTACACCTTC.

This clone appeared a single time. The chain has TRBV29-1 and TRBJ2-5, with 7 positions matching TRBD1. There are 13 residues in the CDR3. V lost 6 bases and J lost 5; bases outside the gene matches: 9. The germline V gene has CDR1 SQVTM and CDR2 ANQGSEA. The CDR3 spells CSVGQLLRETQYF. In DNA form, the CDR3 reads TGCAGCGTGGGACAGCTCCTCCGGGAGACCCAGTACTTC.

The chain links TRBV2 to TRBJ1-5; no clear D. Germline V lookup: CDR1 SNHLY, CDR2 FYNNEI. The V and J ends lost 8 bases and 4 bases respectively, with 18 bases between them. CDR3 size: 15 residues. CDR3 sequence: CASQKRGNGNQPQHF. CDR3 DNA sequence: TGTGCCAGCCAAAAGCGAGGGAACGGAAATCAGCCCCAGCATTTT.

Only one count was recorded for this clone. Here the CDR3 reads CASSNRDRDLFAGEQYF. The CDR3 DNA reads TGTGCCAGCAGCAACCGGGACAGGGACCTATTTGCGGGCGAGCAGTACTTC. V gene TRBV21-1 combines with J gene TRBJ2-7; the table's D call TRBD1 went unverified against the DNA. TRBV21-1 is listed as a pseudogene. This CDR3 is built from 17 residues.

This rearrangement joins TRBV19 to TRBJ2-7; D is perhaps TRBD1 (6 bases). CDR1 is LNHDA and CDR2 is SQIVND in the germline V gene (reference sequence). This CDR3 spans 14 amino acids. V lost 4 bases and J 7 bases, leaving 17 bases between the germline ends. The CDR3 loop is CASSTDRSRREQYF. CDR3 nucleotides: TGTGCCAGTAGTACTGACAGGAGTCGTCGAGAGCAGTACTTC.

The chain carries TRBV15 and TRBJ2-1; the match to TRBD2 covers 9 bases. CDR3 size: 15 residues. V trimming: 1 base; J trimming: 5 bases; junction bases outside the gene matches: 3. Germline CDR1 is LNHNV and CDR2 is YYDKDF (reference sequence). The CDR3 bases are TGTGCCACCAGCAGAGGGCTAGCGGGAAACAATGAGCAGTTCTTC. Its translation is CATSRGLAGNNEQFF.

The chain carries TRBV5-1 and TRBJ2-3, with 10 nucleotides matching TRBD1. The germline CDR1 and CDR2 sequences are SGHRS and YFSETQ. J lost 4 bases, V lost 0 bases, and 2 bases had no gene match. CDR3 length: 15 amino acids. The CDR3 sequence: CASSLGDRGADTQYF. For the CDR3, the DNA is TGCGCCAGCAGCTTGGGGGACAGGGGCGCAGATACGCAGTATTTT.

The genes are TRBV4-2 and TRBJ1-2; TRBD1 aligns across 8 bases. Germline V gene data show CDR1 as LGHNA and CDR2 as YNFKEQ. Unmatched junction bases numbered 8, after V lost 3 bases and J lost 5 bases. The CDR3 contains 15 residues. The CDR3 loop is CASSHPGQGTYGYTF. CDR3 coding DNA: TGTGCCAGCAGCCATCCCGGACAGGGTACGTATGGCTACACCTTC.